Each of the 28 T cell receptor beta chains below was sequenced from the same sample in a study of T cells in Graves' hyperthyroidism and ophthalmopathy. The TCR beta CDR3 regions underwent amplification using RNA transcripts as the source. First-round RT-PCR with HTBI primers amplified the TCR CDR3 region. One entry per CDR3 protein, called by TCRdb with MiXCR from the multiplex PCR reads. The sample consists of over 450,000 distinct CDR3 sequences, over 15% of them appearing once. Input material: blood. Receptors were obtained from a woman aged 18-30 years with Graves' ophthalmopathy.

The table lists this clonotype with many counts. This chain links TRBV30 with TRBJ1-1, with a tentative D call TRBD1 (5 bases). The V end was cut by 7 bases, the J end by 6 bases, with 18 bases between. The CDR3 has 13 amino acids. CDR1 and CDR2 (germline): GTSNPN, SVGIG (reference sequence). CDR3 sequence: CASQSGGFAEAFF. The CDR3 DNA reads as TGTGCCTCCCAATCGGGGGGGTTCGCTGAAGCTTTCTTT.

This clonotype has only a few counts. The chain couples TRBV9 to TRBJ2-2, with 14 bases matching TRBD2. Unmatched junction bases numbered 7, after V lost 5 bases and J lost 4 bases. The CDR3 sequence is 17 residues long. Per the germline V gene, CDR1 is SGDLS and CDR2 is YYNGEE. The CDR3 DNA follows: TGTGCCAGCAGTTTCGGGACTAGCGGGAGTGTCACCGGGGAGCTGTTTTTT. This codes for CASSFGTSGSVTGELFF.

This clonotype showed up just a few times. The rearrangement links TRBV28 to TRBJ1-1, with TRBD1 identical over 7 bases. The germline V gene has CDR1 MDHEN and CDR2 SYDVKM. The V segment lost 1 base and the J segment 2 bases; nucleotides outside the gene matches: 4. The CDR3 has 15 residues. CDR3 region: CASSLLGQTNTEAFF. CDR3 sequence (DNA): TGTGCCAGCAGTTTATTGGGACAGACTAACACTGAAGCTTTCTTT.

The genes are TRBV24-1 and TRBJ1-1; D is possibly TRBD1 (5 bases). The CDR3 spans 13 residues. Trimming pared 10 bases from V and 1 base from J, leaving 12 bases between. CDR1 KGHDR and CDR2 SFDVKD come from the germline V gene. The CDR3 protein is CATKQDSNTEAFF. The CDR3 DNA sequence: TGTGCCACAAAACAGGACTCGAACACTGAAGCTTTCTTT.

This clonotype appeared many times. V gene TRBV7-8 combines with J gene TRBJ1-5; 9 bases are a match to TRBD1. The germline CDR1 and CDR2 sequences are SGHVS and FQNEAQ. V was pared by 1 base and J by 4 bases, with 11 bases of the junction left unmatched. The CDR3 is 18 amino acids. The CDR3 DNA follows: TGTGCCAGCAGCTTAGTACCTCTATCGGGGACAGGGAATCAGCCCCAGCATTTT. This encodes CASSLVPLSGTGNQPQHF.

In this sample, this clonotype turned up a few times. The chain links TRBV4-2 to TRBJ1-2, with a tentative D call TRBD1 (6 bases). Germline V lookup: CDR1 LGHNA, CDR2 YNFKEQ. Trimming left V 4 bases short and J 4 bases short, with 13 bases between. The CDR3 length is 14 residues. Here the CDR3 DNA reads TGTGCCAGCAGCCCCGGGGCAGGGGCCTATGGCTACACCTTC. Its translation is CASSPGAGAYGYTF.

The gene calls are TRBV4-1 and TRBJ1-1; TRBD1 aligns across 8 bases. Germline trimming cut 4 bases from V and 3 bases from J; bases unmatched to any gene: 4. The CDR3 runs to 14 residues. CDR1 is MGHRA, CDR2 YSYEKL, per germline. The CDR3 here is CASSPGTGHTEAFF. The CDR3 DNA reads TGCGCCAGCAGCCCTGGGACAGGACACACTGAAGCTTTCTTT.

The chain is built from TRBV9 and TRBJ2-3, with D possibly TRBD1 on 5 matching bases. CDR1 and CDR2 from the germline V gene are SGDLS and YYNGEE. CDR3 length: 16 residues. The V gene lost 0 bases and the J gene lost 3 bases, with 14 bases spanning the gap. The CDR3 loop is CASSVVGDYLTDTQYF. For the CDR3, the DNA is TGTGCCAGCAGCGTAGTAGGGGATTATCTAACAGATACGCAGTATTTT.

The sample holds a few counts of this clonotype. V is TRBV29-1 and J is TRBJ2-3, with 10 bases identical to TRBD2. CDR1 is SQVTM and CDR2 is ANQGSEA in the germline V gene. This CDR3 comprises 14 residues. V trimming: 3 bases; J trimming: 6 bases; junction bases outside the gene matches: 6. The CDR3 loop reads CSVEPSGGPDTQYF. CDR3 bases: TGCAGCGTTGAGCCTAGCGGGGGCCCCGATACGCAGTATTTT.

This clonotype appeared many times. The genes are TRBV7-9 and TRBJ1-1; 8 bases agree with TRBD1. The CDR3 length is 15 residues. The germline V gene has CDR1 SEHNR and CDR2 FQNEAQ (reference sequence). Trimming at V came to 6 bases and at J to 4 bases, leaving 10 bases not matched to a gene. The CDR3 DNA reads TGTGCCAGCAGACAGACTGGGACAGGAATCACTGAAGCTTTCTTT. Its translation is CASRQTGTGITEAFF.

This clonotype showed up many times. The V call is TRBV13, the J call TRBJ1-1, with 8 nucleotides matching TRBD1. Germline CDR1 is PRHDT and CDR2 is FYEKMQ (reference sequence). Unmatched junction bases numbered 6, after V lost 5 bases and J lost 7 bases. The CDR3 is 13 amino acids. CDR3 nucleotides: TGTGCCAGCAGCCCGGGACAGGCCAATGAAGCTTTCTTT. As protein: CASSPGQANEAFF. The full variable domain, rest sourced from reference TRBV13 and TRBJ1-1, is AAGVIQSPRHLIKEKRETATLKCYPIPRHDTVYWYQQGPGQDPQFLISFYEKMQSDKGSIPDRFSAQQFSDYHSELNMSSLELGDSALYFCASSPGQANEAFFGQGTRLTVV.

The V gene is TRBV9, the J gene TRBJ2-3; 10 bases map to TRBD2. Trimming cost V 3 bases and J 1 base; bases outside gene matches: 5. CDR1 SGDLS and CDR2 YYNGEE come from the germline V gene. CDR3 length: 16 amino acids. CDR3 sequence: CASSDSLAGGTDTQYF. The CDR3 nucleotides read TGTGCCAGCAGCGATTCTCTAGCGGGGGGCACAGATACGCAGTATTTT. Full variable domain (rest looked up from reference TRBV9 and TRBJ2-3): DSGVTQTPKHLITATGQRVTLRCSPRSGDLSVYWYQQSLDQGLQFLIQYYNGEERAKGNILERFSAQQFPDLHSELNLSSLELGDSALYFCASSDSLAGGTDTQYFGPGTRLTVL.

This clonotype was seen more than once but under ten times. The J gene is TRBJ2-2, the V gene TRBV6-1; weak D call: TRBD2 (5 bases). Trimming shortened V by 7 bases and J by 5 bases, and 11 bases separated the two germline ends. This CDR3 contains 13 residues. Germline assignment: CDR1 MNHNS and CDR2 SASEGT. The CDR3 nucleotides read TGTGCCAGCAATCCTAGGGAGACCGGGGAGCTGTTTTTT. Amino acids: CASNPRETGELFF.

The sample holds many counts of this clonotype. The V and J genes are TRBV2 and TRBJ2-7; TRBD1 is a possible D gene (5 bases). The CDR3 covers 15 residues. Germline values: CDR1 SNHLY, CDR2 FYNNEI. V was cut by 3 bases and J by 2 bases, with 14 bases left in between. CDR3 in DNA: TGTGCCAGCAGTGACTCGCCGGCAGGGACCTACGAGCAGTACTTC. Protein product: CASSDSPAGTYEQYF.

In its sample, this clonotype was seen a few times. The V call is TRBV27, the J call TRBJ1-5, with 7 bases that match TRBD1. In germline, CDR1 is MNHEY, CDR2 SMNVEV (reference sequence). CDR3 length: 15 residues. With 2 bases clipped from V and 4 bases from J, the junction kept 5 bases outside the gene matches. The DNA for the CDR3 is TGTGCCAGCAGTTTAAAGGGGGCTTGGAATCAGCCCCAGCATTTT. Protein: CASSLKGAWNQPQHF.

This clonotype showed up just a few times. Because the CDR3's place on the DNA is in doubt, the DNA is left out and the CDR3 is given as listed by TCRdb. The chain carries TRBV2 and TRBJ1-3; TRBD1, the table's D call, was not compared with the DNA. Germline CDR1 is SNHLY and CDR2 is FYNNEI. The CDR3 contains 21 residues when both ends are counted. This CDR3 reads CASILEGGPPIPRVSGNTIYF.

This clonotype was seen at least ten times. The rearrangement joins TRBV5-5 to TRBJ2-1, with TRBD1 matching over 12 bases. Germline CDR1 reads SGHKS; CDR2 reads YYEKEE (reference sequence). The length of the CDR3 is 15 residues. V trimming: 4 bases; J trimming: 7 bases; junction bases outside the gene matches: 6. CDR3 sequence: CASSRGTGGWNEQFF. In nucleotides, the CDR3 is TGTGCCAGCAGCCGAGGGACAGGGGGCTGGAATGAGCAGTTCTTC.

The V gene is TRBV6-2 or TRBV6-3, the J gene TRBJ1-2; TRBD1 might be the D (6 bases). CDR1 and CDR2 from the germline V gene are MNHEY and SVGEGT. This CDR3 has 15 amino acids. V was trimmed by 1 base and J by 3 bases, leaving 12 bases between them. CDR3 in amino acids: CASSYWGAGDYGYTF. For the CDR3, the DNA is TGTGCCAGCAGTTACTGGGGGGCAGGGGACTATGGCTACACCTTC.

This clonotype was detected many times. V is TRBV28 and J is TRBJ2-7; 9 positions match TRBD1. With V trimmed by 11 bases and J by 2 bases, 10 bases remained unmatched. CDR3 length: 14 amino acids. Germline V CDR1 and CDR2: MDHEN, SYDVKM. The CDR3 region is CAVGGTGPTYEQYF. CDR3 in DNA: TGTGCCGTAGGCGGGACAGGGCCAACCTACGAGCAGTACTTC.

Only a few counts were recorded for this clonotype. The chain recombines TRBV2 with TRBJ1-6; 7 positions match TRBD1. Germline assignment: CDR1 SNHLY and CDR2 FYNNEI. This CDR3 comprises 15 residues. Losses at the gene ends were 0 bases for V and 4 bases for J; bases not matched to a gene: 0. CDR3 sequence reads: CASSEAGQYNSPLHF. CDR3 nucleotides: TGTGCCAGCAGTGAAGCGGGACAGTATAATTCACCCCTCCACTTT. The whole variable domain, remainder taken from reference TRBV2 and TRBJ1-6, is EPEVTQTPSHQVTQMGQEVILRCVPISNHLYFYWYRQILGQKVEFLVSFYNNEISEKSEIFDDQFSVERPDGSNFTLKIRSTKLEDSAMYFCASSEAGQYNSPLHFGNGTRLTVT.

There are many counts of this clonotype. Here the CDR3 reads CASSPNRGAYGYTF. The CDR3, as DNA: TGTGCCAGCAGCCCAAATCGGGGGGCTTATGGCTACACCTTC. This chain joins TRBV3-1 and TRBJ1-2; possible D gene TRBD1, 6 bases. V shed 4 bases and J shed 5 bases, with 14 bases lying between them. Germline V gene data show CDR1 as LGHDT and CDR2 as YNNKEL (reference sequence). This CDR3 region has 14 residues.

The CDR3 DNA follows: TGTGCCAGCAGTGTTCGGACTAGCGGGTTATTCACAGATACGCAGTATTTT. Amino acid sequence: CASSVRTSGLFTDTQYF. The chain employs TRBV2 and TRBJ2-3; 11 bases are a match to TRBD2. CDR1 is SNHLY, CDR2 FYNNEI, per germline. Trimming removed 4 bases from V and 2 bases from J; junction bases left unmatched: 8. CDR3 length: 17 amino acids.

This clonotype was counted only a few times. The chain is built from TRBV6-6 and TRBJ1-3; D call uncertain. Germline V CDR1 and CDR2: MNHNY, SVGAGI (reference sequence). The V end lost 2 bases, the J end lost 0 bases, and 11 bases lay between the germline ends. This CDR3 has 16 amino acids. The CDR3 loop is CASSYKGGPSGNTIYF. The DNA of the CDR3 is TGTGCCAGCAGTTACAAGGGAGGGCCCTCTGGAAACACCATATATTTT.

This clonotype has only a few counts. The V gene is TRBV28, the J gene TRBJ2-1, with D unresolved. CDR1 is MDHEN, CDR2 SYDVKM, per germline. The length of the CDR3 is 13 residues. The V end was cut by 7 bases, the J end by 3 bases, with 10 bases between. The CDR3 nucleotides read TGTGCCAGCACCCTCCAAATCTACAATGAGCAGTTCTTC. Its translation is CASTLQIYNEQFF.

This chain joins TRBV10-3 and TRBJ1-5, with D possibly matching TRBD1 (6 bases). Germline lookup yields CDR1 ENHRY and CDR2 SYGVKD. V lost 7 bases and J lost 4, with 11 bases in between. The CDR3 is made up of 13 amino acids. The CDR3 loop reads CAINAGQNQPQHF. For the CDR3, the DNA is TGTGCCATCAACGCCGGACAGAATCAGCCCCAGCATTTT.

This clonotype appeared many times. The chain couples TRBV2 to TRBJ1-2, with 8 bases identical to TRBD1. This CDR3 region has 15 residues. V shed 9 bases, J shed 0 bases, and the junction held 9 bases outside the gene matches. Per the germline V gene, CDR1 is SNHLY and CDR2 is FYNNEI. The chain's CDR3 is CASQTAGQANYGYTF. As DNA, the CDR3 is TGTGCCAGTCAGACAGCGGGACAGGCTAACTATGGCTACACCTTC.

The J gene is TRBJ1-5, the V gene TRBV5-6, with a possible D match to TRBD1 (6 bases). The germline CDR1 and CDR2 sequences are SGHDT and YYEEEE. Between the trimmed V and J ends, which lost 0 bases and 4 bases, there was a span of 11 bases. This CDR3 region has 15 residues. CDR3 sequence reads: CASSLGGRPNQPQHF. In DNA, the CDR3 is TGTGCCAGCAGCTTGGGGGGGCGTCCTAATCAGCCCCAGCATTTT.

This clonotype showed up just a few times. The chain joins TRBV3-1 to TRBJ1-2, with TRBD1 as a possible D gene (5 bases). Germline CDR1 LGHDT, CDR2 YNNKEL (reference sequence). The CDR3 has 16 amino acids. V was clipped by 1 base and J by 7 bases, with 19 bases between them. The CDR3 reads CASSQGRVGTASGYTF. DNA for the CDR3: TGTGCCAGCAGCCAAGGACGGGTAGGGACCGCCTCTGGCTACACCTTC.